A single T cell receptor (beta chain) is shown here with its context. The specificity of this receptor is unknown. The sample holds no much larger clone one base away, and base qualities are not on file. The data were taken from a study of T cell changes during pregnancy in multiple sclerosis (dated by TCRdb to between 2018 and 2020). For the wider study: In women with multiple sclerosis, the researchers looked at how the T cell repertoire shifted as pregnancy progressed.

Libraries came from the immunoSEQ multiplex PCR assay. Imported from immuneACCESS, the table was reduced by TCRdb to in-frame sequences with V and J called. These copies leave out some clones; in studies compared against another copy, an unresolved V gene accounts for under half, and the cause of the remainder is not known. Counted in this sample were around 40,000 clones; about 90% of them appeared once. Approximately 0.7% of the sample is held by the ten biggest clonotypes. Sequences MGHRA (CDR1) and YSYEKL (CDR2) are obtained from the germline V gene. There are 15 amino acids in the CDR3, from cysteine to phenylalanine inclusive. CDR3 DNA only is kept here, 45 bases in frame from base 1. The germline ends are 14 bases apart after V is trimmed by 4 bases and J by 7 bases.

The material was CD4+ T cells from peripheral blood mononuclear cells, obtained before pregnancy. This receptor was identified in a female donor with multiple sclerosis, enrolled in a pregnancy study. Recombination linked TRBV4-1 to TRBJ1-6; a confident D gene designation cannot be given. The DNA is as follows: TGCGCCAGCAGCCTCTTAGCAGGCGGGAATTCACCCCTCCACTTT. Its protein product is CASSLLAGGNSPLHF.